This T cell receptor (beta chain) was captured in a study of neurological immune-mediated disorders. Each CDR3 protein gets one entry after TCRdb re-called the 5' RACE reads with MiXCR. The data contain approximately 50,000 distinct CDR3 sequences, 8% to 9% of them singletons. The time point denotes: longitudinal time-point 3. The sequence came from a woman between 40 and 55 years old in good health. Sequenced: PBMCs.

CDR3 DNA: TGTGCCAGCAGTGAATTAAAGGGGACAGGTTCACCCCTCCACTTT. It is translated as CASSELKGTGSPLHF. This sequence joins TRBV25-1 and TRBJ1-6; 8 bases line up with TRBD1. J gave up 9 bases and V 1 base, and 5 bases lay outside the gene matches. Looked up from germline, CDR1 is MGHDK and CDR2 is SYGVNS. The CDR3 is 15 residues long.